This TCR beta chain was recorded in a study of cytomegalovirus exposure and HLA in healthy donors. Looking at the study overall: Earlier findings included roughly 120 million unique TCR beta sequences obtained from about 180 million T cells. Study results and caveats: TCR beta chains associated with HLA were, in a later analysis, more clonally expanded than equally common others. Most likely, a cluster of highly shared sequence variants arose as a sequencing artifact.

The study ran its PCR with 60 Vbeta and 13 Jbeta primers. TCRdb's table, derived via immunoSEQ multiplex PCR, lists solely in-frame clones and lacks some. The sample yields 140,000 or so clones, approximately 80% seen once. Trimming removed 0 bases at V and 2 bases at J, with 16 bases between. Germline V CDR1 and CDR2: GTSNPN, SVGIG (reference sequence). The CDR3 contains 16 residues. Comments on this clone: Its antigen remains unidentified.

The genes are TRBV30 and TRBJ2-5; possibly TRBD2 for D (7 bases). The sequencing sample was made of PBMCs. This clonotype was sampled from a woman aged 40 to 50 in good health and CMV-seronegative. The CDR3 loop reads CAWSVAVGGPQETQYF. Written as DNA, the CDR3 is TGTGCCTGGAGTGTAGCTGTGGGGGGGCCTCAAGAGACCCAGTACTTC. Using reference TRBV30 and TRBJ2-5 for the parts outside the CDR3, the full variable domain is SQTIHQWPATLVQPVGSPLSLECTVEGTSNPNLYWYRQAAGRGLQLLFYSVGIGQISSEVPQNLSASRPQDRQFILSSKKLLLSDSGFYLCAWSVAVGGPQETQYFGPGTRLLVL.